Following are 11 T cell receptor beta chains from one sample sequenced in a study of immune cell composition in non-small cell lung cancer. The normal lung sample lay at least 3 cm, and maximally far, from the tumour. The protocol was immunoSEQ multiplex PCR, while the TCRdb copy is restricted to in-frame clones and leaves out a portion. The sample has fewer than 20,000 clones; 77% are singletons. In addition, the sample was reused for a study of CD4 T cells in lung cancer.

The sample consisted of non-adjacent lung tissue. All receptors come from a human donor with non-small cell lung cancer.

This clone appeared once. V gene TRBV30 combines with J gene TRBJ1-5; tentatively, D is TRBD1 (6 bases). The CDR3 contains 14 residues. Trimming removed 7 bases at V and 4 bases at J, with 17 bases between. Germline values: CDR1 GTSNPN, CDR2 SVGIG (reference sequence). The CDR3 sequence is CASATGGGNQPQHF. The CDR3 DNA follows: TGTGCCTCCGCGACAGGCGGAGGGAATCAGCCCCAGCATTTT. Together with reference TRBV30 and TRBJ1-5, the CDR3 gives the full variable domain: SQTIHQWPATLVQPVGSPLSLECTVEGTSNPNLYWYRQAAGRGLQLLFYSVGIGQISSEVPQNLSASRPQDRQFILSSKKLLLSDSGFYLCASATGGGNQPQHFGDGTRLSIL.

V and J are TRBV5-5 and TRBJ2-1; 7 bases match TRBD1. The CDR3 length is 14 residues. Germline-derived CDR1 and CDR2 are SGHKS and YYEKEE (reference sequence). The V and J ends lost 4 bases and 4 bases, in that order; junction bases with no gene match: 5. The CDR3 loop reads CASSQQGEYNEQFF. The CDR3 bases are TGTGCCAGCAGCCAGCAGGGGGAGTACAATGAGCAGTTCTTC. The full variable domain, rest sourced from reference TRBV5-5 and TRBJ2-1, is DAGVTQSPTHLIKTRGQQVTLRCSPISGHKSVSWYQQVLGQGPQFIFQYYEKEERGRGNFPDRFSARQFPNYSSELNVNALLLGDSALYLCASSQQGEYNEQFFGPGTRLTVL.

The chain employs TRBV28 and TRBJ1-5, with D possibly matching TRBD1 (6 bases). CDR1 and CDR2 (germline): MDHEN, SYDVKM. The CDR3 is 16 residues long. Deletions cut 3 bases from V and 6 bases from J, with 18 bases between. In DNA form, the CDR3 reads TGTGCCAGCAGTTTTTCCTCGAAGGGGGAAGGTCAGCCCCAGCATTTT. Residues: CASSFSSKGEGQPQHF. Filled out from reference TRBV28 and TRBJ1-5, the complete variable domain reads DVKVTQSSRYLVKRTGEKVFLECVQDMDHENMFWYRQDPGLGLRLIYFSYDVKMKEKGDIPEGYSVSREKKERFSLILESASTNQTSMYLCASSFSSKGEGQPQHFGDGTRLSIL.

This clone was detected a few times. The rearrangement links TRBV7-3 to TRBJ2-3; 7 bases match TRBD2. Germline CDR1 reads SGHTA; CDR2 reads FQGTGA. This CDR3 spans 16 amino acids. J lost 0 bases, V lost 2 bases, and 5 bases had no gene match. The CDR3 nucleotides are TGTGCCAGCAGCTTAGGGAGCGGGGAAAGCACAGATACGCAGTATTTT. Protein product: CASSLGSGESTDTQYF.

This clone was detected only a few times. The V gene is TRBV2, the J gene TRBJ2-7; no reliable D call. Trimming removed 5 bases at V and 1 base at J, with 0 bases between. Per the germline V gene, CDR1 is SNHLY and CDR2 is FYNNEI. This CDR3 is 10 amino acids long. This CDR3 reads CASSSYEQYF. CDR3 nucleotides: TGTGCCAGCAGTTCCTACGAGCAGTACTTC.

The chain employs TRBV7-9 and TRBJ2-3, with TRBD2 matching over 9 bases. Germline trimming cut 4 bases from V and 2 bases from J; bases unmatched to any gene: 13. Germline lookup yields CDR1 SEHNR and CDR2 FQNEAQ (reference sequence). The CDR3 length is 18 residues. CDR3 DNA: TGTGCCAGCAGCTCGACCCGGCCTAGCGGGGAGATCACAGATACGCAGTATTTT. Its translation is CASSSTRPSGEITDTQYF.

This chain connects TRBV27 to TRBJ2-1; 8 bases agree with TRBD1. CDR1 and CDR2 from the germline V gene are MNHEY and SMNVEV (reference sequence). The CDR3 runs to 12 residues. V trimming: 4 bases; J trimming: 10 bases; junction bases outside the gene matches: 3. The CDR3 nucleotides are TGTGCCAGCAGTTCTCGACAGGGGGAGCAGTTCTTC. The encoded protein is CASSSRQGEQFF.

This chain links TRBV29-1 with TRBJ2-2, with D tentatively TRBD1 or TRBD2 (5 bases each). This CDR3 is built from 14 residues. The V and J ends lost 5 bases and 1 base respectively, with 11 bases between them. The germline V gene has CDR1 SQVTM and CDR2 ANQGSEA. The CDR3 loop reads CSVQTGGNTGELFF. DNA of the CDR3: TGCAGCGTTCAAACTGGGGGGAACACCGGGGAGCTGTTTTTT.

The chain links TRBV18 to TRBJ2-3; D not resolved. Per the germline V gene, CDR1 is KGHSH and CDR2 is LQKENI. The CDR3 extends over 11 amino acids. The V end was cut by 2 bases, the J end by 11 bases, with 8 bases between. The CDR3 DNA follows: TGTGCCAGCTCACCAGGTACTTGGCAGTATTTT. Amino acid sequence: CASSPGTWQYF.

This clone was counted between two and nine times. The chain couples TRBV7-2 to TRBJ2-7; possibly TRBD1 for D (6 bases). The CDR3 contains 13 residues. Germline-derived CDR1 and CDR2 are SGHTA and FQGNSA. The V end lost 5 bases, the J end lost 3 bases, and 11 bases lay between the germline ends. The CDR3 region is CASSQQDSYEQYF. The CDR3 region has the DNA TGTGCCAGCAGCCAACAGGACAGCTACGAGCAGTACTTC.

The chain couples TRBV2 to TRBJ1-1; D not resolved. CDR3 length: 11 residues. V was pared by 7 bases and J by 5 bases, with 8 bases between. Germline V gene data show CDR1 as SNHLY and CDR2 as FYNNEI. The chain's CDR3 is CASTHQTEAFF. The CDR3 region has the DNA TGTGCCAGCACCCACCAGACTGAAGCTTTCTTT.